This is a list of T cell receptor beta chains from one sample in a study of blood T cell repertoires in COVID-19. Clones were read by immunoSEQ multiplex PCR, and TCRdb kept only the in-frame ones, dropping some. Of about 300,000 clones listed, approximately 81% were seen once; the top ten hold 1.9%. Sequenced: PBMCs or T cells enriched from blood (not recorded which). These receptors all come from a woman aged 25-40 years who had been exposed to COVID-19. Each CDR3 is given with its conserved first and last residue. The order of the fields is clone size, V gene, D gene, CDR3 length, J gene, CDR3 protein, CDR3 DNA. D genes are given only for firm matches. Size is stated for part of the rows, as once, few or many counts, or as a class when the clone is expanded.

>NA|TRBV27|NA|16|TRBJ1-2
CASSPPQKTENYGYTF
TGTGCCAGCAGTCCCCCTCAAAAGACAGAGAACTATGGCTACACCTTC
>NA|TRBV10-3|TRBD1|13|TRBJ2-7
CATVGQGGYEQYF
TGTGCCACCGTGGGACAGGGGGGGTACGAGCAGTACTTC
>once|TRBV23-1|TRBD1|17|TRBJ1-1
CASSLPDRGLPGTEAFF
TGCGCCAGCAGTCTACCGGACAGGGGGCTCCCCGGGACTGAAGCTTTCTTT
>once|TRBV7-2|TRBD2|15|TRBJ2-5
CASSLTSGGAQTQYF
TGTGCCAGCAGTTTGACGAGCGGGGGGGCCCAGACCCAGTACTTC
>NA|TRBV11-2|NA|13|TRBJ2-1
CASSLALYNEQFF
TGTGCCAGCAGCTTAGCCCTATACAATGAGCAGTTCTTC
>NA|TRBV6-5|TRBD1|15|TRBJ1-1
CASSYSAGGRAEAFF
TGTGCCAGCAGTTACTCGGCAGGGGGAAGGGCTGAAGCTTTCTTT
>once|TRBV28|NA|12|TRBJ2-7
CASTFRGVEQYF
TGTGCCAGCACCTTCAGAGGTGTCGAGCAGTACTTC
>NA|TRBV9|TRBD2|18|TRBJ2-2
CASSSTGGAGGNTGELFF
TGTGCCAGCAGCAGTACGGGGGGAGCGGGAGGCAACACCGGGGAGCTGTTTTTT
>NA|TRBV7-9|NA|12|TRBJ1-4
CASSLNQEKLFF
TGTGCCAGCAGCTTAAACCAGGAAAAACTGTTTTTT
>NA|TRBV5-3|TRBD2|16|TRBJ2-3
CARSITSGEHTDTQYF
TGTGCCAGAAGCATAACTAGCGGGGAGCACACAGATACGCAGTATTTT
>few|TRBV6-2/TRBV6-3|NA|16|TRBJ2-3
CASSYGLTGSTDTQYF
TGTGCCAGCAGTTACGGTCTTACGGGTAGCACAGATACGCAGTATTTT
>once|TRBV28|TRBD1|14|TRBJ1-2
CASRPQGAFYGYTF
TGTGCCAGCAGGCCGCAGGGGGCCTTCTATGGCTACACCTTC
>once|TRBV28|NA|14|TRBJ1-1
CASSLLGGRTEAFF
TGTGCCAGCAGTTTATTAGGAGGTCGCACTGAAGCTTTCTTT
>NA|TRBV11-3|TRBD2|15|TRBJ2-1
CASSNAGGWKNEQFF
TGTGCCAGCAGCAACGCGGGGGGCTGGAAAAATGAGCAGTTCTTC
>NA|TRBV4-1|TRBD2|16|TRBJ2-3
CASSQGGGGLTDTQYF
TGCGCCAGCAGCCAAGGTGGGGGGGGATTAACAGATACGCAGTATTTT
>NA|TRBV3-1/TRBV3-2|TRBD1|15|TRBJ2-5
CASSHLTGGSETQYF
TGTGCCAGCAGCCATCTGACAGGGGGCTCTGAGACCCAGTACTTC
>NA|TRBV13|NA|15|TRBJ2-5
CASSPRAFAGETQYF
TGTGCCAGCAGCCCGAGGGCGTTCGCCGGGGAGACCCAGTACTTC
>NA|TRBV7-9|TRBD1|13|TRBJ2-5
CASSFRGQETQYF
TGTGCCAGCAGCTTCAGGGGGCAAGAGACCCAGTACTTC
>few|TRBV25-1|TRBD1|14|TRBJ1-2
CASGRTGGNYGYTF
TGTGCCAGCGGGAGGACAGGGGGCAACTATGGCTACACCTTC
>NA|TRBV7-8|TRBD2|15|TRBJ2-1
CASSPRFGTSNEQFF
TGTGCCAGCAGCCCCAGATTCGGGACTAGCAATGAGCAGTTCTTC
>NA|TRBV2|NA|17|TRBJ1-3
CASSEAPPRLAGNTIYF
TGTGCCAGCAGTGAAGCCCCCCCCAGGTTAGCTGGAAACACCATATATTTT
>NA|TRBV19|NA|13|TRBJ2-1
CASSISRGHEQFF
TGTGCCAGTAGTATAAGCAGGGGTCATGAGCAGTTCTTC
>few|TRBV10-1|NA|10|TRBJ1-2
CASSQYGYTF
TGCGCCAGCAGTCAATATGGCTACACCTTC
>NA|TRBV19|NA|13|TRBJ1-2
CASRTSEGYGYTF
TGTGCCAGTAGGACCTCGGAGGGCTATGGCTACACCTTC
>NA|TRBV7-9|NA|14|TRBJ1-4
CASRHTGLGEKLFF
TGTGCCAGCAGACATACAGGGCTCGGGGAAAAACTGTTTTTT
>NA|TRBV5-6|NA|16|TRBJ2-7
CASSTREGRELYEQYF
TGTGCCAGCAGCACCAGGGAAGGAAGAGAATTGTACGAGCAGTACTTC
>NA|TRBV5-5|TRBD1|17|TRBJ1-5
CASSTSFDRDEGQPQHF
TGTGCCAGCAGCACTTCGTTCGACAGGGATGAGGGTCAGCCCCAGCATTTT
>once|TRBV11-2|NA|16|TRBJ2-3
CASSLVGGVGGDTQYF
TGTGCCAGCAGCTTAGTCGGGGGAGTGGGTGGAGATACGCAGTATTTT
>few|TRBV4-3|NA|15|TRBJ1-5
CASSQDAAAHQPQHF
TGCGCCAGCAGCCAAGATGCGGCTGCGCATCAGCCCCAGCATTTT
>once|TRBV10-3|TRBD1|14|TRBJ1-4
CATQLGTGEEKLFF
TGTGCCACTCAACTCGGGACAGGGGAAGAAAAACTGTTTTTT
>NA|TRBV7-9|TRBD1|15|TRBJ1-4
CASSDHSGQNEKLFF
TGTGCCAGCAGCGACCATTCGGGACAGAATGAAAAACTGTTTTTT
>NA|TRBV4-1|TRBD2|16|TRBJ2-1
CASSPSGGLSYNEQFF
TGCGCCAGCAGCCCGAGCGGGGGCCTCTCCTACAATGAGCAGTTCTTC
>once|TRBV28|NA|15|TRBJ1-6
CASRRSGGYNSPLHF
TGTGCCAGCCGTCGGTCCGGGGGATATAATTCACCCCTCCACTTT
>NA|TRBV6-6|NA|12|TRBJ1-1
CASSQTGRGAFF
TGTGCCAGCAGCCAAACGGGGAGGGGAGCTTTCTTT
>NA|TRBV9|NA|17|TRBJ2-1
CASSVSGSGTVVYEQFF
TGTGCCAGCAGCGTTTCCGGTAGCGGGACAGTGGTTTATGAGCAGTTCTTC
>NA|TRBV30|NA|13|TRBJ1-1
CAWGDSVTTEAFF
TGTGCCTGGGGCGATTCAGTCACCACTGAAGCTTTCTTT